The clone carrying this T cell receptor beta chain was detected many times. What it binds is unknown. The CDR3 spans 15 residues. The germline CDR1 and CDR2 sequences are SGHTA and FQGNSA. V gave up 7 bases and J gave up 1 base; unmatched junction bases: 7. Samples came from axillary lymph nodes draining the breast cancer. This sample was included in a study of breast tumors, draining lymph nodes, adjacent tissues. Findings of the study overall: Luminal-like breast cancer showed significantly higher tumor–nontumor repertoire similarity than basal-like. Tumor repertoires ranked between lymph nodes and nontumor tissue in diversity, with V and J gene preferences. Data fit most tumor T cells coming from lymph node, expanding in tumor. The lymph node origin of tumor T cells was framed as consistent with a hypothesis, not demonstrated.

TCRdb passed the multiplex PCR reads through MiXCR, listing each CDR3 protein once. Of approximately 280,000 distinct CDR3 sequences listed, 30% to 35% were seen once; the top ten hold around 1%. This receptor was taken from a female donor with breast cancer. Some clones in this sample may be carry-over from other donors' samples. V gene TRBV7-2 combines with J gene TRBJ1-3; 7 nucleotides match TRBD1. Sequenced input: axillary lymph node tissue. The CDR3 DNA follows: TGTGCCAGCACCAGACAGGGCCCTTCTGGAAACACCATATATTTT. Amino acids: CASTRQGPSGNTIYF.